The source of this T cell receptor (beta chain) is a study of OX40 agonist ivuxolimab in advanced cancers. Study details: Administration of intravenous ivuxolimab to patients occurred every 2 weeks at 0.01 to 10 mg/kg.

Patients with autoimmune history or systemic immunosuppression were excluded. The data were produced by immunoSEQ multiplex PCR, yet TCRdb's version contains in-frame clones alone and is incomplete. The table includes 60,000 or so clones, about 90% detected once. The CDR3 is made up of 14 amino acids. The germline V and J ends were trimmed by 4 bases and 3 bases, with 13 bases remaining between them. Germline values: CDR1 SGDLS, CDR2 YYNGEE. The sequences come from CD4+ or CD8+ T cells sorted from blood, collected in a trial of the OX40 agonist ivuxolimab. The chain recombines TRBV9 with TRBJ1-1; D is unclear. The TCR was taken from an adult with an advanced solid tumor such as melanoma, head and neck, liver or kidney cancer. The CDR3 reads CASSPRIPDTEAFF. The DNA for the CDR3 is TGTGCCAGCAGCCCGCGGATACCCGACACTGAAGCTTTCTTT.